These 32 T cell receptor beta chains were all obtained from the same sample, sequenced in a study of T cells in narcolepsy. No antigen has been assigned to these receptors. Generated by immunoSEQ multiplex PCR, the TCRdb table keeps only in-frame clones and is missing some. The sample has about 2,500 clones, approximately 24% seen once. The specimen sequenced was cultured CD4+ T cells from cerebrospinal fluid. The receptors come from a human donor with narcolepsy.

V gene TRBV29-1 combines with J gene TRBJ1-1; possibly TRBD1 for D (6 bases). The CDR3 sequence is 13 residues long. Per germline, CDR1 SQVTM and CDR2 ANQGSEA. Trimming removed 7 bases at V and 2 bases at J, with 14 bases between. CDR3 residues: CSGGGGPNTEAFF. In DNA form, the CDR3 reads TGCAGCGGCGGCGGGGGGCCCAACACTGAAGCTTTCTTT.

There are a few counts of this clone. The J gene is TRBJ1-1, the V gene TRBV30, with 8 bases matching TRBD1. The ends lost 1 base at V and 4 bases at J; junction bases unmatched: 8. The CDR3 extends over 15 amino acids. Germline CDR1 GTSNPN, CDR2 SVGIG (reference sequence). Here the CDR3 DNA reads TGTGCCTGGAGTGGGGGGAGACAGGGGTTCACTGAAGCTTTCTTT. Translating gives CAWSGGRQGFTEAFF. The whole variable domain, filled in from reference TRBV30 and TRBJ1-1, reads SQTIHQWPATLVQPVGSPLSLECTVEGTSNPNLYWYRQAAGRGLQLLFYSVGIGQISSEVPQNLSASRPQDRQFILSSKKLLLSDSGFYLCAWSGGRQGFTEAFFGQGTRLTVV.

The rearrangement uses TRBV6-5 and TRBJ1-1; no reliable D call. The CDR3 covers 14 residues. The V and J ends lost 5 bases and 6 bases respectively, with 16 bases between them. Germline V gene sequence: CDR1 MNHEY, CDR2 SVGAGI. CDR3 sequence: CASSKSRSFAEAFF. In DNA form, the CDR3 reads TGTGCCAGCAGTAAGAGCCGGAGTTTCGCTGAAGCTTTCTTT.

The chain has TRBV4-1 and TRBJ2-2, with 14 bases fitting TRBD2. V was pared by 4 bases and J by 4 bases, with 5 bases of the junction left unmatched. Germline lookup yields CDR1 MGHRA and CDR2 YSYEKL. CDR3 size: 17 residues. CDR3 loop: CASSPSGLAGGTGELFF. The CDR3 region has the DNA TGCGCCAGCAGCCCTAGCGGACTAGCGGGGGGCACCGGGGAGCTGTTTTTT.

The V call is TRBV4-3, the J call TRBJ2-7; maybe TRBD2 (5 bases). V gave up 1 base and J gave up 7 bases, with 14 bases separating them. The CDR3 sequence is 14 residues long. CDR1 and CDR2 (germline): LGHNA, YSLEER. CDR3 DNA: TGCGCCAGCAGCCAAGGACCGGGGATCGGTGAGCAGTACTTC. Amino acid sequence: CASSQGPGIGEQYF.

This clone counts as medium-sized. At one boundary the junction diverges from the germline segment, which might be a read error. The rearrangement uses TRBV29-1 and TRBJ1-3, with a weak D call TRBD1 (5 bases). The CDR3 covers 12 residues. The germline gives CDR1 SQVTM, CDR2 ANQGSEA. CDR3 amino acids: CSTLGPGDTIYF. The CDR3 bases are TGCAGCACCTTGGGGCCTGGAGACACCATATATTTT.

This clone was counted a few times. The rearrangement joins TRBV2 to TRBJ2-3; 8 nucleotides agree with TRBD1. Trimming removed 7 bases from V and 2 bases from J; junction bases left unmatched: 8. This CDR3 spans 15 amino acids. CDR1 is SNHLY and CDR2 is FYNNEI in the germline V gene. The chain's CDR3 is CASTGQGLPTDTQYF. The CDR3 nucleotides read TGTGCCAGCACCGGACAGGGCCTACCCACAGATACGCAGTATTTT.

By proportion, this clone is large (0.1 to 1%). The chain employs TRBV6-1 and TRBJ1-1; 8 positions agree with TRBD1. From germline, CDR1 is MNHNS and CDR2 SASEGT. The junction had 5 bases not matched to a gene; V was cut back by 5 bases and J by 6 bases. The CDR3 loop spans 13 amino acids. The CDR3 sequence is CASSKDRVSEAFF. In DNA form, the CDR3 reads TGTGCCAGCAGTAAGGACAGGGTGTCTGAAGCTTTCTTT.

This clone has only a few counts. The chain links TRBV6-5 to TRBJ1-2; no clear D. Trimming left V 6 bases short and J 8 bases short, with 22 bases between. The CDR3 has 15 residues. CDR1 and CDR2 from the germline V gene are MNHEY and SVGAGI. The CDR3 here is CASRAFGEGFGGYTF. The CDR3 bases are TGTGCCAGCAGAGCTTTCGGGGAAGGTTTTGGAGGCTACACCTTC.

DNA for the CDR3: TGCAGCGTCAAGAGGGGGGGGGACAGTTGGACAGATACGCAGTATTTT. Translation: CSVKRGGDSWTDTQYF. This chain links TRBV29-1 with TRBJ2-3, with D tentatively TRBD1 or TRBD2 (7 bases each). The CDR3 runs 16 residues. Germline values: CDR1 SQVTM, CDR2 ANQGSEA. V dropped 6 bases and J dropped 3 bases, with 22 bases sitting between them.

This chain joins TRBV6-6 and TRBJ2-2; tentatively, D is TRBD1 or TRBD2 (6 bases each). Trimming cost V 2 bases and J 4 bases, with 11 bases left between them. The CDR3 consists of 15 residues. From germline, CDR1 is MNHNY and CDR2 SVGAGI (reference sequence). The CDR3 DNA follows: TGTGCCAGCAGTTACCAAGGGGGGCGCACCGGGGAGCTGTTTTTT. This sequence encodes CASSYQGGRTGELFF.

This clone is deemed medium-sized (0.01 to 0.1%). The rearrangement links TRBV29-1 to TRBJ1-1; no firm D call. The CDR3 spans 12 residues. V lost 4 bases, J lost 11 bases, and 17 bases lay in between. Germline V gene data show CDR1 as SQVTM and CDR2 as ANQGSEA. CDR3 bases: TGCAGCGTTGTTCTCGACGGGGTCTTGGCTTTCTTT. Amino acid sequence: CSVVLDGVLAFF.

The chain carries TRBV11-2 and TRBJ1-1, with 7 nucleotides matching TRBD1. V was pared by 2 bases and J by 1 base, with 7 bases of the junction left unmatched. This CDR3 spans 16 amino acids. The germline V gene encodes CDR1 SGHAT and CDR2 FQNNGV. The DNA of the CDR3 is TGTGCCAGCAGCTTATTAAGGGGGCGAACGAACACTGAAGCTTTCTTT. Translation gives CASSLLRGRTNTEAFF.

The rearrangement uses TRBV5-5 and TRBJ2-1, with D tentatively TRBD2 (7 bases). The CDR3 length is 16 residues. Germline V CDR1 and CDR2: SGHKS, YYEKEE (reference sequence). V was shortened by 0 bases and J by 6 bases, with 16 bases between the two germline ends. The CDR3 sequence is CASSLEGGGAVNEQFF. The CDR3 DNA follows: TGTGCCAGCAGCTTGGAAGGAGGGGGGGCGGTCAATGAGCAGTTCTTC. The whole variable domain, remainder taken from reference TRBV5-5 and TRBJ2-1, is DAGVTQSPTHLIKTRGQQVTLRCSPISGHKSVSWYQQVLGQGPQFIFQYYEKEERGRGNFPDRFSARQFPNYSSELNVNALLLGDSALYLCASSLEGGGAVNEQFFGPGTRLTVL.

V is TRBV19 and J is TRBJ1-3; 7 nucleotides match TRBD1. Germline CDR1 is LNHDA and CDR2 is SQIVND (reference sequence). This CDR3 region has 14 residues. V shed 6 bases and J 8 bases; nucleotides not matched to a gene: 10. The CDR3 region has the DNA TGTGCCAGTAGCCCTGACAGGGACGAAGACACCATATATTTT. Encoded protein: CASSPDRDEDTIYF.

V is TRBV7-2 and J is TRBJ2-7, with 8 positions matching TRBD1. CDR1 and CDR2 (germline): SGHTA, FQGNSA. V lost 4 bases to trimming and J lost 3 bases; unmatched junction nucleotides: 11. This CDR3 has 16 amino acids. The CDR3, as DNA: TGTGCCAGCAGCTCGGGTGGGACAGGAGGTCTCTACGAGCAGTACTTC. Its protein product is CASSSGGTGGLYEQYF.

This clone has only a few counts. The chain has TRBV27 and TRBJ2-1; 9 bases align to TRBD2. The CDR3 loop spans 15 amino acids. Germline trimming cut 2 bases from V and 3 bases from J; bases unmatched to any gene: 2. Germline V gene sequence: CDR1 MNHEY, CDR2 SMNVEV (reference sequence). The CDR3 region is CASSLLAGHYNEQFF. CDR3 bases: TGTGCCAGCAGTTTACTAGCGGGGCACTACAATGAGCAGTTCTTC.

In its sample, this clone was seen a few times. A much larger clone is a single base away; this may be a read error. Distinct nucleotide sequences in the sample also encode this CDR3. CDR3: CASSLERGLYEQYF. In DNA, the CDR3 is TGTGCCAGCAGCTTAGAGCGTGGGCTCTACGAGCAGTACTTC. This chain uses TRBV7-2 with TRBJ2-7; unclear D gene. The CDR3 is 14 amino acids. Trimming stripped 1 base from V and 3 bases from J, with 10 bases between. Germline V gene sequence: CDR1 SGHTA, CDR2 FQGNSA.

There are a few counts of this clone. This sequence joins TRBV19 and TRBJ1-5; no clear D. This CDR3 contains 14 residues. Germline CDR1 LNHDA, CDR2 SQIVND (reference sequence). V was clipped by 7 bases and J by 0 bases, with 10 bases between them. The CDR3 spells CASKTGYSNQPQHF. As DNA, the CDR3 is TGTGCCAGTAAGACGGGGTATAGCAATCAGCCCCAGCATTTT. The variable domain in full, with the rest retrieved from reference TRBV19 and TRBJ1-5, is DGGITQSPKYLFRKEGQNVTLSCEQNLNHDAMYWYRQDPGQGLRLIYYSQIVNDFQKGDIAEGYSVSREKKESFPLTVTSAQKNPTAFYLCASKTGYSNQPQHFGDGTRLSIL.

In its sample, this clone is medium-sized. The chain is built from TRBV5-1 and TRBJ1-6, with 9 bases that match TRBD1. The CDR3 is 14 amino acids. J lost 10 bases, V lost 4 bases, and 6 bases had no gene match. Germline loops: CDR1 SGHRS, CDR2 YFSETQ. The CDR3 sequence is CASSGGQGASPLHF. Here the CDR3 DNA reads TGCGCCAGCAGCGGGGGACAGGGTGCCTCACCCCTCCACTTT.

V and J are TRBV7-9 and TRBJ2-3; D is undetermined. Germline V CDR1 and CDR2: SEHNR, FQNEAQ (reference sequence). The CDR3 spans 12 residues. Trimming cost V 4 bases and J 4 bases, with 6 bases left between them. The CDR3 DNA reads TGTGCCAGCAGCTCCGAAGCAGATACGCAGTATTTT. As protein: CASSSEADTQYF.

This clone is labeled as medium-sized (0.01 to 0.1%). The CDR3 region has the DNA TGCAGCGTGAAAGCACCGGGGGGCCCCTACAATGAGCAGTTCTTC. Its protein product is CSVKAPGGPYNEQFF. The chain carries TRBV29-1 and TRBJ2-1; a weak D match, TRBD2 (7 bases). V dropped 6 bases and J dropped 2 bases, with 17 bases sitting between them. CDR1 is SQVTM, CDR2 ANQGSEA, per germline. CDR3 length: 15 residues.

The chain recombines TRBV7-9 with TRBJ2-5; D is undetermined. The CDR3 is made up of 10 amino acids. Between the trimmed V and J ends, which lost 8 bases and 3 bases, there was a span of 4 bases. Germline values: CDR1 SEHNR, CDR2 FQNEAQ (reference sequence). CDR3: CASAKETQYF. CDR3 in DNA: TGTGCCAGCGCTAAAGAGACCCAGTACTTC.

This clone was seen a single time. The genes are TRBV7-7 and TRBJ1-1, with D possibly matching TRBD1 (5 bases). Deletions cut 4 bases from V and 7 bases from J, with 13 bases between. This CDR3 is 13 amino acids long. Germline CDR1 is SSHAT and CDR2 is FNYEAQ (reference sequence). CDR3 protein: CASSSSYRNEAFF. CDR3 coding DNA: TGTGCCAGCAGCTCCTCGTACAGGAATGAAGCTTTCTTT.

The V call is TRBV7-9, the J call TRBJ1-2, with unresolved D. Trimming stripped 1 base from V and 3 bases from J, with 3 bases between. CDR3 length equals 12 residues. CDR1 is SEHNR and CDR2 is FQNEAQ in the germline V gene (reference sequence). The CDR3 DNA is TGTGCCAGCAGCTTAGGGGACTATGGCTACACCTTC. Translation gives CASSLGDYGYTF.

This clone turned up a few times. V gene TRBV5-1 combines with J gene TRBJ2-3, with 14 positions matching TRBD2. This CDR3 is built from 16 residues. V lost 0 bases to trimming and J lost 3 bases; unmatched junction nucleotides: 0. Looked up from germline, CDR1 is SGHRS and CDR2 is YFSETQ. The CDR3 sequence is CASSLGLAGGTDTQYF. The CDR3 nucleotides are TGCGCCAGCAGCTTGGGACTAGCGGGGGGGACAGATACGCAGTATTTT.

V is TRBV19 and J is TRBJ2-2; possible D gene TRBD1, 6 bases. The CDR3 length is 16 residues. V lost 3 bases and J 7 bases, leaving 18 bases between the germline ends. The V gene's germline CDR1 is LNHDA and CDR2 SQIVND (reference sequence). CDR3 in DNA: TGTGCCAGTAGTATGGGGGCAGGGGTACGCCGCGGGGAGCTGTTTTTT. Protein product: CASSMGAGVRRGELFF. The whole variable domain, filled in from reference TRBV19 and TRBJ2-2, reads DGGITQSPKYLFRKEGQNVTLSCEQNLNHDAMYWYRQDPGQGLRLIYYSQIVNDFQKGDIAEGYSVSREKKESFPLTVTSAQKNPTAFYLCASSMGAGVRRGELFFGEGSRLTVL.

This clone appeared a few times. This chain joins TRBV5-1 and TRBJ1-4, with 7 bases that match TRBD1. V shed 0 bases, J shed 5 bases, and the junction held 1 base outside the gene matches. In germline, CDR1 is SGHRS, CDR2 YFSETQ. The CDR3 has 14 amino acids. CDR3 sequence: CASSLGQGNEKLFF. CDR3 sequence (DNA): TGCGCCAGCAGCTTGGGACAGGGAAATGAAAAACTGTTTTTT.

The chain recombines TRBV11-2 with TRBJ2-1; a weak D match, TRBD2 (5 bases). CDR3 length: 15 amino acids. Trimming pared 5 bases from V and 4 bases from J, leaving 15 bases between. Germline CDR1 and CDR2: SGHAT and FQNNGV. The CDR3, as DNA: TGTGCCAGCAGCCCGGACTCTGCGCGTTACAATGAGCAGTTCTTC. Its translation is CASSPDSARYNEQFF. Filled out from reference TRBV11-2 and TRBJ2-1, the complete variable domain reads EAGVAQSPRYKIIEKRQSVAFWCNPISGHATLYWYQQILGQGPKLLIQFQNNGVVDDSQLPKDRFSAERLKGVDSTLKIQPAKLEDSAVYLCASSPDSARYNEQFFGPGTRLTVL.

In its sample, this clone ranks as medium-sized. This chain uses TRBV5-4 with TRBJ2-3; 10 bases agree with TRBD2. The V gene's germline CDR1 is SGHNT and CDR2 YYREEE (reference sequence). The CDR3 is 15 amino acids. V lost 4 bases, J lost 8 bases, and 10 bases stayed unmatched. The CDR3 DNA reads TGTGCCAGCAGCCAGTTGGCTAGCGGGAGCGGTACGCAGTATTTT. Residues: CASSQLASGSGTQYF.

In its sample, this clone ranks as large. V is TRBV6-5 and J is TRBJ1-2, with D uncertain. Germline lookup yields CDR1 MNHEY and CDR2 SVGAGI. V was shortened by 0 bases and J by 6 bases, with 14 bases between the two germline ends. The CDR3 contains 15 residues. As DNA, the CDR3 is TGTGCCAGCAGTTACTCGATTTTGGGATACGATGGCTACACCTTC. Amino acid sequence: CASSYSILGYDGYTF.

V usage is TRBV5-8 and J usage is TRBJ1-2, with 12 bases fitting TRBD1. Germline V lookup: CDR1 SGHTS, CDR2 YDEGEE. The CDR3 spans 16 residues. V dropped 0 bases and J dropped 7; count of bases not matched to a gene: 7. CDR3 coding DNA: TGTGCCAGCAGCTTGGCCCCGGGACAGGGGGCTGGTGGCTACACCTTC. As protein: CASSLAPGQGAGGYTF. The full variable domain, with the rest looked up from reference TRBV5-8 and TRBJ1-2, is EAGVTQSPTHLIKTRGQQATLRCSPISGHTSVYWYQQALGLGLQFLLWYDEGEERNRGNFPPRFSGRQFPNYSSELNVNALELEDSALYLCASSLAPGQGAGGYTFGSGTRLTVV.